The 27 T cell receptor beta chains below were found in one sample sequenced in a study of T cell repertoires in cytomegalovirus infection (dated by TCRdb to the late 2010s). The sample's treatment or condition label is to be understood as: in vitro stimulation with specific CMV peptide epitopes to enrich CMV-specific T cells. No antigens are known for them. These reads were obtained on an Illumina HiSeq 1500. The public reads were quality trimmed at Q25 with fastp and then assembled into clones with MiXCR by TCRdb, keeping productive beta chains. Entries are consolidated by CDR3 protein sequence, retaining the most common genes and DNA. The sample data list roughly 920,000 distinct CDR3 sequences, and roughly 30% of these were observed just once. The top ten clones comprise more than 12% of the sample. This sample comprised cultured CD8+ T cells from PBMCs, obtained from culture after CMV antigen stimulation. These receptors were obtained from a human donor in good health (CMV status not recorded). Some clones in this sample may be carry-over from other donors' samples.

A few counts support this clonotype. The chain is built from TRBV9 and TRBJ1-2; 7 nucleotides agree with TRBD1. Looked up from germline, CDR1 is SGDLS and CDR2 is YYNGEE. The length of the CDR3 is 13 residues. Trimming took 6 bases from V and 7 from J; bases not matched to a gene: 9. This CDR3 is CASNRDRSSGYTF. CDR3 in DNA: TGTGCCAGCAACCGGGACAGATCATCTGGCTACACCTTC. The whole variable domain, filled in from reference TRBV9 and TRBJ1-2, reads DSGVTQTPKHLITATGQRVTLRCSPRSGDLSVYWYQQSLDQGLQFLIQYYNGEERAKGNILERFSAQQFPDLHSELNLSSLELGDSALYFCASNRDRSSGYTFGSGTRLTVV.

In its sample, this clonotype was seen a few times. The chain links TRBV6-5 to TRBJ1-4; D unclear. Trimming left V 6 bases short and J 13 bases short, with 12 bases between. CDR3 length: 11 residues. Looked up from germline, CDR1 is MNHEY and CDR2 is SVGAGI. CDR3 DNA sequence: TGTGCCAGCAGGGCACGGGGTTTACTGTTTTTT. It codes for CASRARGLLFF.

This sequence joins TRBV7-8 and TRBJ2-5, with TRBD2 identical over 9 bases. Germline loops: CDR1 SGHVS, CDR2 FQNEAQ. Losses at the gene ends were 6 bases for V and 3 bases for J; bases not matched to a gene: 11. The CDR3 extends over 16 amino acids. The CDR3 protein is CASRDAGGPHEETQYF. The CDR3 DNA reads TGTGCCAGCAGAGATGCGGGGGGGCCGCATGAAGAGACCCAGTACTTC.

The genes are TRBV7-9 and TRBJ1-6, with a weak D call TRBD1 (6 bases). The V gene lost 5 bases and the J gene lost 5 bases, with 13 bases spanning the gap. The CDR3 consists of 15 residues. Germline CDR1 and CDR2: SEHNR and FQNEAQ (reference sequence). CDR3 residues: CASSGRGPNNSPLHF. CDR3 coding DNA: TGTGCCAGCAGCGGCAGGGGCCCTAATAATTCACCCCTCCACTTT. Full variable domain (remainder filled in from reference TRBV7-9 and TRBJ1-6): DTGVSQNPRHKITKRGQNVTFRCDPISEHNRLYWYRQTLGQGPEFLTYFQNEAQLEKSRLLSDRFSAERPKGSFSTLEIQRTEQGDSAMYLCASSGRGPNNSPLHFGNGTRLTVT.

The table lists this clonotype with a few counts. The V call is TRBV10-1, the J call TRBJ2-5; D could derive from TRBD1 or TRBD2 (5 bases each). Germline V gives CDR1 WNHNN, CDR2 SYGVQD (reference sequence). Between the trimmed V and J ends, which lost 3 bases and 0 bases, there was a span of 11 bases. CDR3 length: 15 residues. CDR3 DNA sequence: TGCGCCAGCAGTGAAAGTGGGACCTACCAAGAGACCCAGTACTTC. Translation gives CASSESGTYQETQYF.

This clonotype turned up a few times. The chain carries TRBV10-2 and TRBJ2-1; TRBD1 might be the D (6 bases). V was shortened by 7 bases and J by 9 bases, with 13 bases between the two germline ends. In germline, CDR1 is WSHSY, CDR2 SAAADI. The CDR3 totals 12 residues. This CDR3 reads CASNQQGSEQFF. DNA for the CDR3: TGCGCCAGCAATCAACAGGGTAGTGAGCAGTTCTTC.

In this sample, this clonotype turned up many times. V and J are TRBV6-5 and TRBJ1-1, with a possible D match to TRBD1 (6 bases). The CDR3 has 15 residues. V was trimmed by 2 bases and J by 4 bases, leaving 14 bases between them. Germline values: CDR1 MNHEY, CDR2 SVGAGI. The CDR3 region has the DNA TGTGCCAGCAGTTACGGGGTCCCAGGGGCCACTGAAGCTTTCTTT. It encodes CASSYGVPGATEAFF.

The chain couples TRBV4-1 to TRBJ2-1; D remains ambiguous. V was cut by 0 bases and J by 9 bases, with 9 bases left in between. The CDR3 loop spans 13 amino acids. The germline gives CDR1 MGHRA, CDR2 YSYEKL. CDR3 sequence: CASSQEWVSEQFF. The CDR3 DNA reads TGCGCCAGCAGCCAAGAATGGGTTTCTGAGCAGTTCTTC.

V and J are TRBV2 and TRBJ1-3, with D possibly TRBD1 on 5 matching bases. Germline lookup yields CDR1 SNHLY and CDR2 FYNNEI. The CDR3 totals 16 residues. Deletions cut 2 bases from V and 2 bases from J, with 13 bases between. CDR3 amino acids: CASSENGREAGNTIYF. CDR3 coding DNA: TGTGCCAGCAGTGAAAATGGCAGGGAGGCTGGAAACACCATATATTTT.

The sample holds a few counts of this clonotype. The chain combines TRBV11-3 with TRBJ2-3; a weak D match, TRBD2 (6 bases). This CDR3 is 16 amino acids long. V lost 5 bases to trimming and J lost 3 bases, with 18 bases between them. Germline loops: CDR1 SGHNT, CDR2 YENEEA. CDR3 residues: CASSPEGSGYTDTQYF. DNA for the CDR3: TGTGCCAGCAGCCCTGAGGGGAGCGGGTATACAGATACGCAGTATTTT.

The chain carries TRBV6-6 and TRBJ2-3; D may be TRBD1 or TRBD2 (6 bases each). From germline, CDR1 is MNHNY and CDR2 SVGAGI (reference sequence). This CDR3 has 15 residues. V was cut by 7 bases and J by 1 base, with 15 bases left in between. In DNA form, the CDR3 reads TGTGCCAGCAATTCGGGGGACACACGCACAGATACGCAGTATTTT. Protein: CASNSGDTRTDTQYF.

This sequence joins TRBV24-1 and TRBJ2-1; 9 positions agree with TRBD1. V shed 9 bases, J shed 5 bases, and the junction held 13 bases outside the gene matches. The CDR3 sequence is 16 residues long. Looked up from germline, CDR1 is KGHDR and CDR2 is SFDVKD. CDR3 region: CATARRDREGDNEQFF. The CDR3 coding sequence is TGTGCCACCGCCCGCCGGGACAGGGAAGGTGACAATGAGCAGTTCTTC.

This rearrangement joins TRBV27 to TRBJ2-7, with TRBD1 matching over 8 bases. CDR3 size: 15 residues. Germline V gene lookup returns CDR1 MNHEY and CDR2 SMNVEV (reference sequence). V dropped 8 bases and J dropped 3; count of bases not matched to a gene: 12. CDR3 loop: CASRPGTGLGYEQYV. DNA for the CDR3: TGTGCCAGCCGCCCCGGGACAGGCTTGGGCTACGAGCAGTACGTC.

The CDR3 bases are TGTGCCAGCAGTTTAGGAGGGATGAGCACAGATACGCAGTATTTT. Translation: CASSLGGMSTDTQYF. V and J are TRBV27 and TRBJ2-3; D may be TRBD2 (6 bases). V lost 2 bases to trimming and J lost 0 bases, with 9 bases between them. The CDR3 has 15 residues. The V gene's germline CDR1 is MNHEY and CDR2 SMNVEV (reference sequence).

The J gene is TRBJ2-1, the V gene TRBV6-1; the match to TRBD1 covers 12 bases. CDR3 length: 15 residues. Trimming cost V 2 bases and J 7 bases; bases outside gene matches: 3. CDR1 and CDR2 from the germline V gene are MNHNS and SASEGT. CDR3 nucleotides: TGTGCCAGCAGTGAACGGGACAGGGGGCCGAATGAGCAGTTCTTC. As protein: CASSERDRGPNEQFF.

This clonotype was observed many times. The chain combines TRBV6-6 with TRBJ2-3; 12 bases match TRBD2. The V gene's germline CDR1 is MNHNY and CDR2 SVGAGI (reference sequence). V dropped 4 bases and J dropped 4; count of bases not matched to a gene: 15. The CDR3 has 19 residues. The CDR3 protein is CASSCLLAGGLCPPDTQYF. The CDR3 bases are TGTGCCAGCAGTTGCCTACTAGCGGGGGGCCTTTGCCCGCCAGATACGCAGTATTTT.

The table lists this clonotype with a few counts. The chain recombines TRBV27 with TRBJ1-1, with 7 positions matching TRBD1. V lost 6 bases and J lost 3; bases outside the gene matches: 4. CDR1 and CDR2 (germline): MNHEY, SMNVEV (reference sequence). The CDR3 extends over 13 amino acids. The CDR3 region has the DNA TGTGCCAGCAGAAGTACAGGGGACACTGAAGCTTTCTTT. Translated: CASRSTGDTEAFF.

The V call is TRBV12-3 or TRBV12-4, the J call TRBJ2-7, with a tentative D call TRBD2 (6 bases). V was pared by 1 base and J by 6 bases, with 10 bases between. The CDR3 is 13 residues long. The CDR3 DNA reads as TGTGCCAGCAGTTTAGGGGACTGGTTCGAGCAGTACTTC. It translates to CASSLGDWFEQYF.

This clonotype was found a few times. This chain links TRBV27 with TRBJ2-3; TRBD2 is a possible D gene (7 bases). Per germline, CDR1 MNHEY and CDR2 SMNVEV (reference sequence). The CDR3 totals 15 residues. Trimming removed 7 bases from V and 4 bases from J, with 18 bases in between. The CDR3 spells CASTVGGGASDTQYF. Here the CDR3 DNA reads TGTGCCAGCACCGTGGGGGGGGGGGCCTCAGATACGCAGTATTTT.

This clonotype occurred many times. The DNA for the CDR3 is TGTGCCAGCACCCTGTCCGGGACAGGGTTGCTATTTAATTCACCCCTCCACTTT. Translating it yields CASTLSGTGLLFNSPLHF. V and J are TRBV12-3 or TRBV12-4 and TRBJ1-6, with 9 bases that match TRBD1. V gave up 7 bases and J gave up 6 bases; unmatched junction bases: 16. CDR3 length: 18 amino acids.

This clonotype was recorded many times. Here the CDR3 DNA reads TGTGCCAGCAGCTTACCCGGGACTAGCGGGGGGGCCGGAGACATTCAGTACTTC. Its protein product is CASSLPGTSGGAGDIQYF. This sequence joins TRBV7-2 and TRBJ2-4; 16 positions match TRBD2. From germline, CDR1 is SGHTA and CDR2 FQGNSA. CDR3 length: 18 residues. V trimming: 2 bases; J trimming: 8 bases; junction bases outside the gene matches: 9.

This clonotype was seen only a few times. The genes are TRBV28 and TRBJ1-1; no firm D call. Trimming left V 6 bases short and J 1 base short, with 15 bases between. Looked up from germline, CDR1 is MDHEN and CDR2 is SYDVKM. This CDR3 is 15 amino acids long. The CDR3 bases are TGTGCCAGCAGAACGCTTGGTGAGGGGAACACTGAAGCTTTCTTT. This gives the protein CASRTLGEGNTEAFF.

The chain joins TRBV5-1 to TRBJ2-7; 8 nucleotides agree with TRBD1. From germline, CDR1 is SGHRS and CDR2 YFSETQ. V was pared by 4 bases and J by 2 bases, with 5 bases of the junction left unmatched. CDR3 length equals 14 residues. CDR3 bases: TGCGCCAGCAGCATGACAGGGGACACCTACGAGCAGTACTTC. Translated, it gives CASSMTGDTYEQYF.

The J gene is TRBJ1-4, the V gene TRBV10-2, with TRBD1 identical over 9 bases. J lost 8 bases, V lost 3 bases, and 1 base had no gene match. This CDR3 is built from 13 residues. Germline CDR1 is WSHSY and CDR2 is SAAADI. The CDR3 is CASSEQGAEKLFF. CDR3 DNA sequence: TGCGCCAGCAGTGAACAGGGGGCGGAAAAACTGTTTTTT.

This clonotype came up a few times. The rearrangement uses TRBV19 and TRBJ1-5, with D perhaps matching TRBD1 (5 bases). Trimming pared 7 bases from V and 6 bases from J, leaving 10 bases between. Germline V lookup: CDR1 LNHDA, CDR2 SQIVND (reference sequence). The CDR3 covers 12 residues. The CDR3 bases are TGTGCCAGTAATGCAGGGACTCAGCCCCAGCATTTT. Translation gives CASNAGTQPQHF.

The chain combines TRBV7-9 with TRBJ1-6, with D possibly being TRBD1 (5 bases). V lost 4 bases, J lost 9 bases, and 10 bases lay in between. From germline, CDR1 is SEHNR and CDR2 FQNEAQ (reference sequence). The CDR3 is made up of 13 amino acids. CDR3 bases: TGTGCCAGCAGCTCTCCCCAGGGTTCACCCCTCCACTTT. This encodes CASSSPQGSPLHF.

The J gene is TRBJ1-1, the V gene TRBV10-3, with D unclear. V was trimmed by 7 bases and J by 4 bases, leaving 16 bases between them. The CDR3 is made up of 14 amino acids. Germline values: CDR1 ENHRY, CDR2 SYGVKD. The CDR3 sequence is CAIIDPGVGTEAFF. In nucleotides, the CDR3 is TGTGCCATCATTGATCCAGGTGTTGGCACTGAAGCTTTCTTT.